The 5 T cell receptor beta chains below were found in one sample sequenced in a study of blood T cell repertoires in COVID-19. Using immunoSEQ multiplex PCR, the repertoire was profiled, and TCRdb retains in-frame clones only, with some absent. The sample shows over 250,000 clones, roughly 91% of them seen only once. Sequencing input: PBMCs or T cells enriched from blood (not recorded which). The receptors come from an older woman who had recovered from COVID-19.

This clone appeared a few times. This chain uses TRBV28 with TRBJ2-7; D is unresolved. CDR3 size: 12 residues. Trimming took 7 bases from V and 0 from J, leaving 7 bases between them. In germline, CDR1 is MDHEN, CDR2 SYDVKM. The DNA of the CDR3 is TGTGCCAGCACAGGAAACTCCTACGAGCAGTACTTC. Protein: CASTGNSYEQYF.

This clone was recorded only once. V gene TRBV5-1 combines with J gene TRBJ2-3; 8 bases are a match to TRBD2. With V trimmed by 1 base and J by 4 bases, 8 bases remained unmatched. Germline CDR1 SGHRS, CDR2 YFSETQ. The CDR3 spans 16 residues. The CDR3 spells CASSLRIAGWADTQYF. CDR3 bases: TGCGCCAGCAGCTTGCGAATAGCGGGGTGGGCAGATACGCAGTATTTT.

The chain uses TRBV5-1 and TRBJ2-1, with TRBD2 identical over 8 bases. The CDR3 extends over 16 amino acids. V dropped 5 bases and J dropped 10; count of bases not matched to a gene: 17. The germline gives CDR1 SGHRS, CDR2 YFSETQ. CDR3 in DNA: TGCGCCAGCAGTAGGTGGAAGAATAGCGGGGCCCCCGAGCAGTTCTTC. This sequence encodes CASSRWKNSGAPEQFF.

V and J are TRBV9 and TRBJ2-3; D is unclear. The germline CDR1 and CDR2 sequences are SGDLS and YYNGEE. This CDR3 is built from 13 residues. With 4 bases removed from V and 6 bases from J, the gap between germline ends came to 12 bases. CDR3 region: CASSTQNTDTQYF. The CDR3 DNA is TGTGCCAGCAGCACCCAGAATACGGATACGCAGTATTTT.

The chain joins TRBV28 to TRBJ1-4, with TRBD1 identical over 12 bases. Germline V gene data show CDR1 as MDHEN and CDR2 as SYDVKM. Trimming removed 0 bases from V and 8 bases from J; junction bases left unmatched: 7. There are 17 residues in the CDR3. CDR3 protein: CASSLWGDGTGGEKLFF. The DNA for the CDR3 is TGTGCCAGCAGTTTATGGGGAGATGGGACAGGGGGCGAAAAACTGTTTTTT.